The present T cell receptor (beta chain) was sequenced within a study of cytomegalovirus exposure and HLA in healthy donors (dated by TCRdb to about 2017). In the study overall: An earlier analysis of roughly 500 of the donors reported roughly 300 Gb of sequence data and roughly 120 million unique TCR beta sequences obtained from some 170 million T cells. Around 330 gigabases of sequencing data and around 90 million unique TCR sequences made up an early release that covered several hundred HLA-typed donors. Among the roughly 390 genotyped donors, approximately 82% belonged to the genetic ancestry cluster associated with self-reported Caucasian donors. The study aimed to test whether cataloging public T cell receptors could reveal signatures of past pathogen exposure. Using immunosequencing, the study profiled T cell repertoires from around 670 subjects and related those repertoires to cytomegalovirus serostatus. In addition to the first cohort of 650 to 750 subjects, a separate validation cohort of over 90 different subjects was used. The study combined high-throughput TCR immunosequencing, statistical association of individual TCRs with disease status, and machine learning to predict cytomegalovirus infection status. In a later analysis, previously published TCR beta repertoires from several hundred donors were re-analyzed and high-resolution HLA genotyping was added so that TCR occurrence patterns could be studied. The later analysis used no new phenotypic data to find candidate immune exposures, relying instead on TCR beta sequences and their occurrence across donors. To decide whether each TCR beta V gene segment behaved as functional or pseudogenic, an earlier analysis of some 570 of the donors relied on high-throughput TCR beta sequencing. Donor age, sex, ethnicity and CMV serostatus were collected together with the repertoire data. In a later genetic analysis, genome-wide SNP genotypes for about three fifths of the roughly 670 donors were used, and that subset was treated as a discovery cohort. All discovery cohort repertoires had been generated using a single sequencing platform. Both class I and class II loci were covered by HLA typing, at four-digit resolution. Typing coverage varied by locus: about 620-630 donors for A, B, C, DRB1 and DQB1; under 550 for DQA1; approximately 610 for DPA1; fewer than 480 for DPB1. Four to six DR-DQ haplotypes were handled as single units for association and clustering, since linkage in the cohort was strong. Among 300 to 500 genotyped donors of the cohort, an average of roughly 230,000 unique TCR beta nucleotide sequences was sequenced per donor, of which about 19% were non-productive.

The library was produced with the immunoSEQ multiplex PCR assay. A mixture of 60 forward primers for TCR Vbeta segments and 13 reverse primers for TCR Jbeta segments was used in the multiplex PCR. The CDR3 region of rearranged TCR beta genes was amplified from genomic DNA by a multiplex PCR assay. Amplified TCR beta libraries were sequenced as 87-base-pair reads on the Illumina HiSeq System. Per the authors' processing: In a later analysis, tens of millions of unique TCR beta chains were counted across the roughly 610 repertoires, and approximately 11 million of these chains were shared by at least two donors. Raw reads were error-corrected and collapsed into unique sequences with a nearest-neighbor algorithm that merged closely related sequences to remove PCR and sequencing errors. To assign V, D and J gene segments, CDR3 sequences were aligned to IMGT reference sequences. Each retained sequence needed at least a six-nucleotide match to both a V gene segment and a J gene segment. Rearrangements were called productive when the CDR3 lacked stop codons and stayed in frame with V and J; all others were non-productive. Following IMGT convention, CDR3 was defined as the stretch from the second conserved V-encoded cysteine up to the conserved J-encoded phenylalanine. In an earlier analysis of approximately 590 of the donors, sequences lacking an unambiguous match to a single V gene segment were excluded. In an earlier analysis of approximately 590 of the donors, a V segment was called functional when productive rearrangements were above 56.7%, and segregating when the standard deviation between donors exceeded 5%. To diagnose cytomegalovirus status from the catalog of TCR beta chain sequences, a statistical classification framework was built. In a later analysis, V and J genes were assigned by comparing TCR nucleotide sequences against IMGT/GENE-DB human TR gene sequences. A later analysis assigned CDR3 sequences and most-parsimonious VDJ recombination scenarios with the TCRdist pipeline. In a later analysis, each TCR beta chain was defined by its CDR3 amino acid sequence together with its V-gene family, and reads lacking a unique V-gene family were excluded. A later analysis removed 500 to 600 highly shared, low-generation-probability nucleotide sequences to deal with suspected cross-contamination and a sequencing artifact. For each public chain, a later analysis derived a clonal expansion index from normalized ranks of inferred template counts within each repertoire. In a later analysis, generation probabilities were computed using a VDJ recombination model fitted to out-of-frame rearrangements, and the results were checked against IGoR. In a later analysis, TCR-TCR, TCR-HLA and TCR-CMV co-occurrence was scored with hypergeometric tests, and a repertoire-size bias correction was applied to TCR pairs. In a later analysis, false discovery rates were estimated by permuting HLA or CMV assignments 20 times. In a later analysis, co-occurring TCRs were grouped using DBSCAN, with TCRdist sequence similarity added in when clustering inside HLA-allele-positive subsets. Co-occurrence clustering excluded repertoires with fewer than 30,000 or more than 120,000 public chains, plus five with anomalous nucleotide sharing. This is the immuneACCESS table as TCRdb keeps it, with only in-frame sequences that have V and J called. A part of the clones is gone; compared with another copy, unresolved V genes explain less than half, and the rest is unexplained. Clone size and V and J calls were adopted from that table, with D and trimming inferred from the DNA. The sample has tens of thousands of clones on record, 60% to 80% of them singletons. Almost 8.5% of the sample is taken by the ten largest.

In total, roughly 670 healthy bone marrow donors made up the cohort. At the time of sampling, all cohort members were nominally healthy, though unrecorded immune exposures were likely present. The donor tested CMV seronegative, placing the donor among the 300 to 450 seronegative members of the cohort. Every donor gave a peripheral blood sample, and the peripheral blood mononuclear cells from that sample were used for TCR beta sequencing. The Qiagen DNeasy Blood Extraction Kit was used to extract genomic DNA from the blood cell samples. Note on this clone: Its antigen specificity is not known. Base qualities are not recorded, but no much larger clone differs from it by a single base.

Here is what the overall study found, with its caveats: An association between a missense DCLRE1C variant and V-gene and J-gene trimming of TCR beta chains was found in a later genetic analysis and replicated in an independent cohort. According to a later analysis, parvovirus B19, influenza, CMV and Epstein-Barr virus appeared linked to several top co-occurrence clusters. Only TCR beta chains were sequenced in this cohort, and the absence of alpha or paired-chain data limited detectable features. In a later analysis, HLA-associated TCR beta chains showed more clonal expansion and lower generation probabilities than non-associated chains that were equally common. The classifier was reported to diagnose cytomegalovirus status with high specificity and sensitivity in both the original and validation cohorts. A few of the identified cytomegalovirus-associated TCR beta chains were confirmed in vitro to be specific for cytomegalovirus antigens. According to a later analysis, TCR association rates differed among HLA loci, with DRB1 alleles showing the most associated TCRs and HLA-C alleles showing the fewest. In a later analysis, most CMV-associated TCR beta chains were found to appear HLA-restricted, with HLA associations seemingly driven largely by CMV exposure. The authors suggested that the approach could potentially be extended to other disease states and immunological phenotypes. Specific HLA alleles were associated with 18,000 or so TCR beta sequences at a false discovery rate of 0.05 in a later analysis. Compared with the 666-donor mean, donors in an Asian-associated ancestry cluster had fewer N-insertions in productive TCRs, according to a later genetic analysis. Broadly in line with IMGT annotations, most TCR beta V segments showed up in productive rearrangements about 90% or about 30% of the time in an earlier analysis of approximately 640 of the donors. The study listed 164 TCR beta chains as associated with cytomegalovirus. Roughly uniform sequencing depth across donors was assumed in presence/absence analyses, although this assumption may not hold. Strong co-occurrence of HLA alleles, especially DR and DQ, made assigning TCR associations to individual alleles difficult. The earlier analysis of 450 to 700 of the donors excluded fewer than 20 rarely observed V segments, including chromosome 9 orphons, because counts were too low. HLA typing was unavailable for some donors at each locus, so association tests used only the typed subset. A cluster of highly shared sequence variants was judged likely to be a technical artifact of the sequencing pipeline. Correlated functional status among segregating V segments might reflect linkage disequilibrium, but an unknown experimental factor could not be ruled out. Immune exposure information for the cohort was limited to CMV serostatus. A further reported finding was that TCR beta sequences accurately predicted the HLA-A and HLA-B alleles for most subjects in the first cohort. Most TCR sequences were seen in very few donors, while some public TCRs were found in many individuals.

This clonotype was sampled from a man aged 60-69 years in good health and CMV-seronegative. Sequenced input: PBMCs.

The DNA reads as follows: TGTGCCAGCAGCCCCCCACGTGACTCTTCCTACGAGCAGTACTTC. This sequence encodes CASSPPRDSSYEQYF. This receptor chain uses TRBV28 and TRBJ2-7; the D gene cannot be named for sure. Spanning cysteine to phenylalanine, the CDR3 consists of 15 amino acids. The read is trimmed to its CDR3 DNA, 45 bases read in frame from base 1. Deletion took 6 bases off V and 1 base off J, with a span of 16 bases between the germline ends. Sequences MDHEN (CDR1) and SYDVKM (CDR2) are obtained from the germline V gene.